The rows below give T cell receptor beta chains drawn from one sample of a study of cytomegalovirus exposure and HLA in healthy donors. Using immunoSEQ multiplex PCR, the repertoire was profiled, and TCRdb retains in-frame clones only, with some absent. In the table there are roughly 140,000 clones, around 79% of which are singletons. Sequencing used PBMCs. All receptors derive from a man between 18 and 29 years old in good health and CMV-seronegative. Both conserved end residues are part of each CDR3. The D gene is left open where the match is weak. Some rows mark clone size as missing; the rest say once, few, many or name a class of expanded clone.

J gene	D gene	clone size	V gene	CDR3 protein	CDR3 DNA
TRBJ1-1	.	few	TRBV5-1	CASSLATGSEAEAFF	TGCGCCAGCAGCTTAGCGACAGGCTCTGAAGCTGAAGCTTTCTTT
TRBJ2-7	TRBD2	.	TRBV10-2	CASLAGGSGYEQYF	TGCGCCAGCTTAGCGGGAGGGTCAGGCTACGAGCAGTACTTC
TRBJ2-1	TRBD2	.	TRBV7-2	CASREGLAGYNEQFF	TGTGCCAGCAGGGAAGGACTAGCGGGCTACAATGAGCAGTTCTTC
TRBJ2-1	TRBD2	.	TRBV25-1	CAVGAGMAAEQFF	TGTGCCGTGGGAGCGGGGATGGCCGCTGAGCAGTTCTTC
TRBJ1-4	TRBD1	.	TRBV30	CAWDRGTNEKLFF	TGTGCCTGGGACAGGGGGACTAATGAAAAACTGTTTTTT
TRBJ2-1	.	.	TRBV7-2	CASSPPRGVREQFF	TGTGCCAGCAGCCCCCCGCGGGGAGTGAGAGAGCAGTTCTTC
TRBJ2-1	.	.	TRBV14	CASSPLRGSYNEQFF	TGTGCCAGCAGCCCGCTTAGGGGCTCCTACAATGAGCAGTTCTTC
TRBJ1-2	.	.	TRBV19	CASSKSGEAYGYTF	TGTGCCAGTAGTAAGAGCGGGGAGGCCTATGGCTACACCTTC
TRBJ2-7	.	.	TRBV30	CAWAHYSEQYF	TGTGCCTGGGCTCATTACTCCGAGCAGTACTTC
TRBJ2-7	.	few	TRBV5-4	CASSVTATYEQYF	TGTGCCAGCAGCGTGACAGCTACCTACGAGCAGTACTTC
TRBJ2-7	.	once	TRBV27	CASSLSRDYEQYF	TGTGCCAGCAGTCTTTCCCGGGACTACGAGCAGTACTTC
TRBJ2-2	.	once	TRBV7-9	CASSPRTLSNTGELFF	TGTGCCAGCAGCCCCAGGACACTCTCGAACACCGGGGAGCTGTTTTTT
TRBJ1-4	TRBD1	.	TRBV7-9	CASSSTPGTGGNKLFF	TGTGCCAGCAGCTCTACTCCCGGGACAGGGGGAAACAAACTGTTTTTT
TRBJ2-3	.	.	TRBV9	CASSVWDNTQYF	TGTGCCAGCAGCGTTTGGGACAATACGCAGTATTTT
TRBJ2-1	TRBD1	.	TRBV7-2	CASSHRGLGYNEQFF	TGTGCCAGCAGCCATAGGGGGCTAGGCTACAATGAGCAGTTCTTC
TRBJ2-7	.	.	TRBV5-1	CASSPISGVSYEQYF	TGCGCCAGCAGCCCTATTAGCGGAGTCTCCTACGAGCAGTACTTC
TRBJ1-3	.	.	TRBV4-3	CASSQEGEGSGNTIYF	TGCGCCAGCAGCCAAGAGGGGGAGGGCTCTGGAAACACCATATATTTT
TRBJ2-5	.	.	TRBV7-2	CASSFGGLGETQYF	TGTGCCAGCAGCTTTGGGGGACTGGGAGAGACCCAGTACTTC
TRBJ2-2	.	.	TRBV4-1	CASSQIGLRTENTGELFF	TGCGCCAGCAGCCAAATCGGATTACGGACAGAAAACACCGGGGAGCTGTTTTTT
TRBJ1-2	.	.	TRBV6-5	CASSYGELRGYTF	TGTGCCAGCAGTTACGGGGAGTTGCGTGGCTACACCTTC
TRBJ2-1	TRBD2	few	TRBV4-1	CASSQTRWGTSGKVEQFF	TGCGCCAGCAGCCAAACTCGTTGGGGGACTAGCGGGAAGGTTGAGCAGTTCTTC
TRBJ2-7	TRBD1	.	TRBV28	CASSPGTGAEQYF	TGTGCCAGCAGCCCCGGGACAGGGGCCGAGCAGTACTTC
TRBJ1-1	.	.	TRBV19	CASKSTPMNTEAFF	TGTGCCAGTAAGAGTACCCCCATGAACACTGAAGCTTTCTTT
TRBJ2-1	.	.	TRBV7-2	CASSLGGYYLSYNEQFF	TGTGCCAGCAGCTTAGGAGGGTACTATCTCTCCTACAATGAGCAGTTCTTC
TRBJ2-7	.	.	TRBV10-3	CAISDLGQIYEQYF	TGTGCCATCAGTGATCTCGGACAGATCTACGAGCAGTACTTC
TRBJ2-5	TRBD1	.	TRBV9	CASSVGDRVYEETQYF	TGTGCCAGCAGCGTAGGGGACAGGGTGTATGAAGAGACCCAGTACTTC
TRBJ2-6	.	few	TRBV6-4	CASSVDPVSGANVLTF	TGTGCCAGCAGTGTTGATCCGGTCTCTGGGGCCAACGTCCTGACTTTC
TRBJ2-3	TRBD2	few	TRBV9	CASSDPRGTSGSGGTDTQYF	TGTGCCAGCAGCGACCCCCGAGGGACTAGCGGGAGTGGGGGCACAGATACGCAGTATTTT
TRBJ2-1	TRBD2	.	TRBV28	CASSLSLAGDYEQFF	TGTGCCAGCAGTTTGAGCCTAGCGGGAGACTATGAGCAGTTCTTC
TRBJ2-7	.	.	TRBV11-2	CASSLDIYEQYF	TGTGCCAGCAGCTTAGACATCTACGAGCAGTACTTC
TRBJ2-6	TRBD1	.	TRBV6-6	CASTGTGAGANVLTF	TGTGCCAGCACCGGGACAGGGGCTGGGGCCAACGTCCTGACTTTC
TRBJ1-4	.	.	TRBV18	CASSASATNEKLFF	TGTGCCAGCTCAGCCAGTGCAACTAATGAAAAACTGTTTTTT
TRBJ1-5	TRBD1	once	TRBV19	CASSTTGGSQPQHF	TGTGCCAGTAGTACGACAGGGGGCAGTCAGCCCCAGCATTTT
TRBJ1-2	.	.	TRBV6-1	CASTQGPYYGYTF	TGTGCCAGCACCCAGGGGCCTTACTATGGCTACACCTTC
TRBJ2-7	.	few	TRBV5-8	CASSAGGRGYEQYF	TGTGCCAGCAGCGCAGGTGGCAGGGGTTACGAGCAGTACTTC
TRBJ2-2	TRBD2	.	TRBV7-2	CASSMTSVWFGELFF	TGTGCCAGCAGCATGACTAGCGTTTGGTTCGGGGAGCTGTTTTTT
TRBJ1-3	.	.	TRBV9	CASSADSRSGNTIYF	TGTGCCAGCAGCGCGGACAGCCGTTCTGGAAACACCATATATTTT
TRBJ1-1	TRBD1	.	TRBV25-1	CASRDRANTEAFF	TGTGCCAGCAGGGACAGGGCCAACACTGAAGCTTTCTTT
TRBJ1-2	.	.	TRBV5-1	CASSFAGGDYGYTF	TGCGCCAGCAGCTTTGCGGGGGGTGACTATGGCTACACCTTC
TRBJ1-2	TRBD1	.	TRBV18	CASSLRTGGLNYGYTF	TGTGCCAGCTCACTTCGCACAGGGGGCTTGAACTATGGCTACACCTTC
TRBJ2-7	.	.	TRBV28	CASSWVGQNYEQYF	TGTGCCAGCAGTTGGGTAGGACAGAACTACGAGCAGTACTTC
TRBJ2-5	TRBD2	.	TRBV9	CASSVEGRGQETQYF	TGTGCCAGCAGCGTAGAGGGGAGGGGTCAAGAGACCCAGTACTTC
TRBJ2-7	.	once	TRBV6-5	CASSYSKGVGEGEQYF	TGTGCCAGCAGTTACTCGAAGGGGGTAGGAGAGGGCGAGCAGTACTTC